This T cell receptor beta chain was retrieved from a study of blood T cell repertoires in COVID-19 (TCRdb year 2020). Describing the broader study: Samples covering the acute and convalescent phases of COVID-19 were provided by collaborators in the United States, Italy and Spain. The dataset comprised deeply sampled blood TCRbeta repertoires from subjects exposed to, actively infected with, or recovered from COVID-19. Where available, HLA class I and class II types were taken from metadata supplied by the sample provider and were not determined by assay-based typing. The repertoires were released in a freely available public database meant as a resource for research on the immune response to SARS-CoV-2. Sample metadata almost always included a de-identified subject ID, COVID-19 status, age in years and sex. The material from the prospective study consisted of cDNA or gDNA derived from T cells, B-cell-depleted T cells, or PBMCs. Samples were obtained from the ongoing ImmuneRACE study (first 160 participants) and from over a thousand subjects provided by 6 global collaborators.

Participants in the prospective study were aged roughly 18 to 100 years, lived in 20 to 25 United States geographic areas, and enrolled through a virtual design. Cohort assignment in the prospective study relied on participant-reported clinical history from a screening survey and a study questionnaire. Recovered participants in ImmuneRACE Cohort 3 were defined by two consecutive negative NP/OP PCR tests, clearance by a healthcare professional, or resolution of symptoms. In the prospective study, whole blood, serum and a nasopharyngeal or oropharyngeal swab were collected from each participant by mobile phlebotomists. Prospective study participants could optionally give additional blood draws and questionnaires over an approximately two-month period. Before DNA extraction, blood samples from the prospective study were shipped at room temperature or frozen. V lost 5 bases and J lost 7 bases; the stretch between them is 15 bases long. CDR1 and CDR2, per the germline V gene (reference sequence), are MNHEY and SMNVEV. The CDR3 measures 15 amino acids from cysteine to phenylalanine. Just the 45-base CDR3 DNA is kept, in frame starting at base 1.

Overall results and qualifications from the work: How much clinical and demographic metadata was included differed by source and by participant, and the metadata was provided uncurated.

This clone has just a few counts. Its antigen remains undetermined. Base qualities were left out, and no much larger clone turns up one base away. TCRbeta CDR3 regions were amplified from genomic DNA by means of the immunoSEQ Assay, a bias-controlled multiplex PCR. The published analysis was carried out like this. Nucleated cell counts per sample were estimated from amplification of reference gene primers within the assay. Sequence reads were collapsed and filtered to measure the absolute abundance of every unique TCRbeta CDR3 rearrangement. Productive Simpson clonality was computed per sample as the square root of Simpson's diversity index over productive rearrangements. Here the immuneACCESS table is served through TCRdb, limited to in-frame sequences with V and J called. Missing clones are a known gap in these copies; in checked studies unresolved V genes cover under half, and the rest lacks a known reason. The DNA gave D and trimming, while V, J and clone size come from that table. The sample has roughly 270,000 clones on record, about 85% of them singletons. About 2.3% of the sample goes to the ten largest clones.

The TCR was taken from a woman between 50 and 59 years old who had recovered from COVID-19. Sequenced: PBMCs or T cells enriched from blood (not recorded which). The chain is assembled from TRBV27 and TRBJ1-6; too little of a D gene remains to name it. The CDR3 protein sequence reads: CASSLMTPGNSPLHF. Here is the DNA: TGTGCCAGCAGTCTTATGACCCCGGGGAATTCACCCCTCCACTTT.